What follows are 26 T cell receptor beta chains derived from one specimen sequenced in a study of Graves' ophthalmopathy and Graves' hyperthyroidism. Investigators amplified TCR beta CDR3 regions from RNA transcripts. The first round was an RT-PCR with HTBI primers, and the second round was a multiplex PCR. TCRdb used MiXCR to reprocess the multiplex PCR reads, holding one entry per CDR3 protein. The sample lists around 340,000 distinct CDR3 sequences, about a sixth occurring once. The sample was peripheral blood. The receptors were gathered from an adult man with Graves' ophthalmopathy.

For the CDR3, the DNA is TGTGCCAGCAGTCCACTCGCCGGGTACTATGGCTACACCTTC. Protein sequence: CASSPLAGYYGYTF. This chain joins TRBV6-5 and TRBJ1-2; D is unclear. Germline loops: CDR1 MNHEY, CDR2 SVGAGI. Trimming stripped 5 bases from V and 3 bases from J, with 13 bases between. This CDR3 spans 14 amino acids.

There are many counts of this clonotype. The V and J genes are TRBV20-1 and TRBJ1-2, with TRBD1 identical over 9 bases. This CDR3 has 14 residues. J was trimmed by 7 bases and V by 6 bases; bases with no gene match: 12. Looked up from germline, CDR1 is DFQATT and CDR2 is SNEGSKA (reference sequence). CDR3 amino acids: CSASDRGTLRGYTF. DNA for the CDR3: TGCAGTGCGAGCGACAGGGGGACACTGCGTGGCTACACCTTC.

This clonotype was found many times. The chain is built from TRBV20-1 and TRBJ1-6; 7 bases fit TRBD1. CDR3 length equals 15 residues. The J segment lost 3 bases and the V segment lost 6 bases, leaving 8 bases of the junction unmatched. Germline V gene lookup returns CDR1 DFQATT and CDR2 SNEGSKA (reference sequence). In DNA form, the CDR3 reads TGCAGTGCCTTCGGAGGGGGCCTCTATAATTCACCCCTCCACTTT. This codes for CSAFGGGLYNSPLHF.

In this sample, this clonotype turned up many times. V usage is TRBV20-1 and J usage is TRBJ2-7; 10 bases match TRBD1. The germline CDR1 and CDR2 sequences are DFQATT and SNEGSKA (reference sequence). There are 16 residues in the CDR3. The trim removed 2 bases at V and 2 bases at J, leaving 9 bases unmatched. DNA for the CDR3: TGCAGTGCTAGAACGGACAGGGGGTCAGGTACCTACGAGCAGTACTTC. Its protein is CSARTDRGSGTYEQYF.

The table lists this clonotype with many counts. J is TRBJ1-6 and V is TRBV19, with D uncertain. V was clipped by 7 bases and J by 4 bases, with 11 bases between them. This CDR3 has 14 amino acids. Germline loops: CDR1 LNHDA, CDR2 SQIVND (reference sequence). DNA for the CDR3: TGTGCCAGTACCTCGACAACTTATAATTCACCCCTCCACTTT. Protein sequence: CASTSTTYNSPLHF.

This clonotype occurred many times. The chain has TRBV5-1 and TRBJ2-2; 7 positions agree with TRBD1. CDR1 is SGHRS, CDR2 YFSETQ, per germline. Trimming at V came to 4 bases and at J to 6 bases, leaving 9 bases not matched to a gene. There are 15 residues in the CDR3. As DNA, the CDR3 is TGCGCCAGCAGCCGCCGGGACAGTCGGTCCGGGGAGCTGTTTTTT. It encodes CASSRRDSRSGELFF.

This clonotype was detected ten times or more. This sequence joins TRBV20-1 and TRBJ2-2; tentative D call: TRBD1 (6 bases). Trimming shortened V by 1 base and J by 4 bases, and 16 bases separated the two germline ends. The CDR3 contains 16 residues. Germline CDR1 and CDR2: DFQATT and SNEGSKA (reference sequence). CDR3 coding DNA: TGCAGTGCTAGAGGCCAGGGGATTAGATTCACCGGGGAGCTGTTTTTT. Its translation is CSARGQGIRFTGELFF.

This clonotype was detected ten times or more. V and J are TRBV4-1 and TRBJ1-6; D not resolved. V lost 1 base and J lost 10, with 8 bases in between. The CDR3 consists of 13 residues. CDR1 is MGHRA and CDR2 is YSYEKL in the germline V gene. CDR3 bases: TGCGCCAGCAGCCAAGTTGTCTGGTCACCCCTCCACTTT. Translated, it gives CASSQVVWSPLHF.

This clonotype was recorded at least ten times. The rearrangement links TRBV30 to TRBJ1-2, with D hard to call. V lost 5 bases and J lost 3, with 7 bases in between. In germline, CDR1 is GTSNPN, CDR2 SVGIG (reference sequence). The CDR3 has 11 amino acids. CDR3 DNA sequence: TGTGCCTGGGGCCGGGACTATGGCTACACCTTC. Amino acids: CAWGRDYGYTF. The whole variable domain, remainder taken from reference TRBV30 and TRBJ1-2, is SQTIHQWPATLVQPVGSPLSLECTVEGTSNPNLYWYRQAAGRGLQLLFYSVGIGQISSEVPQNLSASRPQDRQFILSSKKLLLSDSGFYLCAWGRDYGYTFGSGTRLTVV.

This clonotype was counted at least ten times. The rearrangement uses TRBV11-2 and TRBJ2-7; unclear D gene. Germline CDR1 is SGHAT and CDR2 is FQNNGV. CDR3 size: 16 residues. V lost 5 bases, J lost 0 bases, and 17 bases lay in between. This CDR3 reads CASSPEVRTVSYEQYF. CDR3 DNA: TGTGCCAGCAGCCCCGAGGTCCGGACGGTCTCCTACGAGCAGTACTTC.

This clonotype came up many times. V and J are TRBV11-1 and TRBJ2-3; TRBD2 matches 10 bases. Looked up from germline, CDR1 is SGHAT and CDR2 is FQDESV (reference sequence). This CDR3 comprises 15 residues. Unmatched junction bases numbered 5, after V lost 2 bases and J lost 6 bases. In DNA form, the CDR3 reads TGTGCCAGCAGCTTAAATAGCGGGAGGCTGGATACGCAGTATTTT. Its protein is CASSLNSGRLDTQYF.

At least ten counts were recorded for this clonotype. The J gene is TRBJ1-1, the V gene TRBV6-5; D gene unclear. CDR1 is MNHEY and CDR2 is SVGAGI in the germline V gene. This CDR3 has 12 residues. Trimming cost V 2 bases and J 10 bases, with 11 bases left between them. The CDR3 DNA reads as TGTGCCAGCAGTTACGGAGGGCAAGGAGCTTTCTTT. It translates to CASSYGGQGAFF.

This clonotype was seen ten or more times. The CDR3 spells CASSLQSGTGANLHQPQHF. The DNA for the CDR3 is TGCGCCAGCAGCTTGCAGTCGGGGACAGGGGCCAACCTGCATCAGCCCCAGCATTTT. This rearrangement joins TRBV5-1 to TRBJ1-5; 10 bases fit TRBD1. This CDR3 spans 19 amino acids. Looked up from germline, CDR1 is SGHRS and CDR2 is YFSETQ. V gave up 1 base and J gave up 5 bases; unmatched junction bases: 15.

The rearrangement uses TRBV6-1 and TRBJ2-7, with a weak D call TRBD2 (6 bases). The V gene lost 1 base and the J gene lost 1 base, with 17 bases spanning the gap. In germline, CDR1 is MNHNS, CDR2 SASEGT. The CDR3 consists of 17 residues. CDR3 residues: CASSEEVRHGRSYEQYF. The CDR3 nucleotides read TGTGCCAGCAGTGAAGAGGTCCGACATGGGAGGTCCTACGAGCAGTACTTC.

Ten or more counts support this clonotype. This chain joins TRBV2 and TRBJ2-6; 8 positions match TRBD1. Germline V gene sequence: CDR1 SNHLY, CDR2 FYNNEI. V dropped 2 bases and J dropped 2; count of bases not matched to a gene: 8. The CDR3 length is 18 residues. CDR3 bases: TGTGCCAGCAGTGAACCCCTAGAGACAGGGGCTGGGGCCAACGTCCTGACTTTC. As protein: CASSEPLETGAGANVLTF. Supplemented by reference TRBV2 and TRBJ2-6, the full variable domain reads EPEVTQTPSHQVTQMGQEVILRCVPISNHLYFYWYRQILGQKVEFLVSFYNNEISEKSEIFDDQFSVERPDGSNFTLKIRSTKLEDSAMYFCASSEPLETGAGANVLTFGAGSRLTVL.

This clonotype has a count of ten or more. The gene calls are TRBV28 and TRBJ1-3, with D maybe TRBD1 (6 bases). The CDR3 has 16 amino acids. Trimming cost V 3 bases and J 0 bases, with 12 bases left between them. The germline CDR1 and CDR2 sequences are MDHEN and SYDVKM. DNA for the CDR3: TGTGCCAGCAGTTTGGACAGATTAAACTCTGGAAACACCATATATTTT. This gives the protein CASSLDRLNSGNTIYF. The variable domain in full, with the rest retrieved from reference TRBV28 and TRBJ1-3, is DVKVTQSSRYLVKRTGEKVFLECVQDMDHENMFWYRQDPGLGLRLIYFSYDVKMKEKGDIPEGYSVSREKKERFSLILESASTNQTSMYLCASSLDRLNSGNTIYFGEGSWLTVV.

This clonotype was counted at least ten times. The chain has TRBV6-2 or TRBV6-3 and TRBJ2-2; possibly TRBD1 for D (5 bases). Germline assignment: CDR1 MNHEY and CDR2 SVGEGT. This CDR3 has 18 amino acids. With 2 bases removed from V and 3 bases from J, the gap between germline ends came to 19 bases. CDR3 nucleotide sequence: TGTGCCAGCAGTTACCGAGAAACCCCTATCAGGGACACCGGGGAGCTGTTTTTT. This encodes CASSYRETPIRDTGELFF.

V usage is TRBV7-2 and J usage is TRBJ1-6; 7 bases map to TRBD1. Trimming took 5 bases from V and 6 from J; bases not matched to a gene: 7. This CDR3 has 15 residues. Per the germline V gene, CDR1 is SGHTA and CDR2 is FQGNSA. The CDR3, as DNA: TGTGCCAGCAGCGGATCGGGACAGTTTAATTCACCCCTCCACTTT. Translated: CASSGSGQFNSPLHF.

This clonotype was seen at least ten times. CDR3 sequence (DNA): TGTGCCAGCAGCGGACCTCAAGGCTACAATGAGCAGTTCTTC. This gives the protein CASSGPQGYNEQFF. V usage is TRBV7-9 and J usage is TRBJ2-1; the D is unclear. Germline CDR1 is SEHNR and CDR2 is FQNEAQ (reference sequence). V was shortened by 5 bases and J by 3 bases, with 11 bases between the two germline ends. The CDR3 runs 14 residues.

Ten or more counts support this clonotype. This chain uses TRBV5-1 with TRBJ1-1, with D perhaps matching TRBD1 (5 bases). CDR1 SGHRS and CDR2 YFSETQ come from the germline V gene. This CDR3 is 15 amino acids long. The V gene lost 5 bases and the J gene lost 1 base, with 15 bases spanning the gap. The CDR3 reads CASRPGGTKNTEAFF. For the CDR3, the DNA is TGCGCCAGCAGGCCAGGCGGGACCAAGAACACTGAAGCTTTCTTT.

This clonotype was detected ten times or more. CDR3 residues: CASSQELGSYTGELFF. As DNA, the CDR3 is TGTGCCAGCAGCCAAGAATTGGGGTCGTACACCGGGGAGCTGTTTTTT. This chain links TRBV14 with TRBJ2-2; unclear D gene. The CDR3 is 16 residues long. Germline V gene sequence: CDR1 SGHDN, CDR2 FVKESK. Trimming removed 0 bases at V and 3 bases at J, with 11 bases between. Together with reference TRBV14 and TRBJ2-2, the CDR3 gives the full variable domain: EAGVTQFPSHSVIEKGQTVTLRCDPISGHDNLYWYRRVMGKEIKFLLHFVKESKQDESGMPNNRFLAERTGGTYSTLKVQPAELEDSGVYFCASSQELGSYTGELFFGEGSRLTVL.

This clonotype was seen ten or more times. The CDR3 region is CASSIPERTEAFF. The CDR3, as DNA: TGTGCCAGCAGTATCCCGGAAAGGACTGAAGCTTTCTTT. The chain uses TRBV6-5 and TRBJ1-1, with D uncertain. The V end lost 5 bases, the J end lost 5 bases, and 12 bases lay between the germline ends. The CDR3 runs 13 residues. Germline V gene sequence: CDR1 MNHEY, CDR2 SVGAGI.

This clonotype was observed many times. The CDR3 bases are TGTGCCAGCAGCCAAACCCGCGAAGGGTCCCAGCATTTT. Amino acids: CASSQTREGSQHF. V and J are TRBV3-1 and TRBJ1-5; no clear D gene. CDR1 is LGHDT, CDR2 YNNKEL, per germline (reference sequence). Deletions cut 2 bases from V and 11 bases from J, with 13 bases between. The CDR3 is made up of 13 amino acids.

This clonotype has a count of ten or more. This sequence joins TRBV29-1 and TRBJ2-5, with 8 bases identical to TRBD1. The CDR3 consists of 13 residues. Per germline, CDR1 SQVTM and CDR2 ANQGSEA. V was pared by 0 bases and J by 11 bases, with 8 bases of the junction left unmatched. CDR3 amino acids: CSVEEQGGVRQYF. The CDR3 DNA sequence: TGCAGCGTTGAAGAACAGGGGGGCGTACGGCAGTACTTC.

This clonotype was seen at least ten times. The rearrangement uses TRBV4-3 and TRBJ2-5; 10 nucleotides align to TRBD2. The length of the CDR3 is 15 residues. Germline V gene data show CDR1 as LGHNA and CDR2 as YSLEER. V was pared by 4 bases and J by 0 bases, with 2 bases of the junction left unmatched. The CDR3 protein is CASSLSGGNQETQYF. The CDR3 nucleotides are TGCGCCAGCAGCCTTAGCGGGGGGAACCAAGAGACCCAGTACTTC.

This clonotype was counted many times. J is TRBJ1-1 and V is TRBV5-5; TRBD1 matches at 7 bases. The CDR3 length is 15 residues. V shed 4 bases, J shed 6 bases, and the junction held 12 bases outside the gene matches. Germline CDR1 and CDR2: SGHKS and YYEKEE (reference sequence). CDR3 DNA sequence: TGTGCCAGCAGCCCAAACCCCGACAGGGTCCCTGAAGCTTTCTTT. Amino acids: CASSPNPDRVPEAFF.